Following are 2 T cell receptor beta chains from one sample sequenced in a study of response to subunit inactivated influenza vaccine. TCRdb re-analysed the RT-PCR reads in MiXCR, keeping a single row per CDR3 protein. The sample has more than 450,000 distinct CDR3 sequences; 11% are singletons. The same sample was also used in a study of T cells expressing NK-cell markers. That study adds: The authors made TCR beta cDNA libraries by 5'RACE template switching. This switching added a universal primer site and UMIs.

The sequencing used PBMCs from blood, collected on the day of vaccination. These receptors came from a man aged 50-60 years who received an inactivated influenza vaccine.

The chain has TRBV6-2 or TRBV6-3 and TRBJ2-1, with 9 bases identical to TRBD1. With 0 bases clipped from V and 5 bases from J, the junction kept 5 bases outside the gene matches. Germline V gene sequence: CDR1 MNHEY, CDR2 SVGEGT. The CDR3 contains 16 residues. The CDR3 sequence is CASSYSMDRGNNEQFF. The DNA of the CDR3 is TGTGCCAGCAGTTACTCGATGGACAGGGGTAACAATGAGCAGTTCTTC.

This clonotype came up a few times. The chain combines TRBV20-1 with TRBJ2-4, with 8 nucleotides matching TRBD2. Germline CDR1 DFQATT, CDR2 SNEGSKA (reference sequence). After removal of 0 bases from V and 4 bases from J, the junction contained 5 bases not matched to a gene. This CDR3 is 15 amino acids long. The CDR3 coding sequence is TGCAGTGCTAGAGATACGGCGGGGGGTAAAAACATTCAGTACTTC. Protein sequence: CSARDTAGGKNIQYF.